This note documents a single T cell receptor (beta chain) sequence. Antigen: not known. The sample belongs to a study of T cell responses to AZD1222 COVID-19 vaccine. Study results and limitations: Reportedly, nearly half the spike-specific TCRs target unmutated variant regions. Dominant at 160-218 and 743-854, vaccine-associated CD4 TCRs also spanned spike.

Here immunoSEQ multiplex PCR was the method, and the copy in TCRdb shows in-frame clones only, minus some. This sample has 110,000 or so clones, with 86% found just once. In germline, CDR1 is SGDLS, CDR2 YYNGEE. The CDR3 extends over 16 amino acids. Trimming took 3 bases from V and 8 from J, leaving 23 bases between them. The chain joins TRBV9 to TRBJ1-2; possible D gene TRBD1, 6 bases. Material: peripheral blood, obtained 28 days after the second AZD1222 dose. The receptor's source is an adult who received the AZD1222 COVID-19 vaccine. This chain's CDR3 is CASSDPYIPYRDGYTF. The CDR3 DNA reads as TGTGCCAGCAGCGACCCATATATTCCCTACAGGGACGGCTACACCTTC.